These T cell receptor beta chains were read from a single sample in a study of cytomegalovirus exposure and HLA in healthy donors. The repertoire was sequenced with immunoSEQ multiplex PCR; TCRdb's copy has only in-frame clones and lacks some. The sample contains fewer than 200,000 clones, over 75% of which appear only once. The sequencing sample was made of PBMCs. Every receptor here comes from a woman between 45 and 65 years old in good health and CMV-seronegative. Each CDR3 is given with its conserved first and last residue. A D gene is named only where the DNA matches it firmly. Clone sizes are given selectively: once, few, many, or a class where the clone is expanded.

.,TRBV28,.,TRBJ1-2,CASCPAGFLVGRGYTF,TGTGCCAGCTGTCCCGCGGGATTTCTGGTGGGGCGGGGCTACACCTTC
.,TRBV28,.,TRBJ2-7,CASSSGERGLGYEQYF,TGTGCCAGCAGTTCCGGGGAAAGGGGGTTGGGGTACGAGCAGTACTTC
.,TRBV28,.,TRBJ2-2,CASSSQLFGELFF,TGTGCCAGCAGTTCACAGCTGTTCGGGGAGCTGTTTTTT
.,TRBV19,.,TRBJ2-2,CASTAGTSNTGELFF,TGTGCCAGTACCGCCGGGACATCGAACACCGGGGAGCTGTTTTTT
.,TRBV9,TRBD2,TRBJ2-3,CASSPGTSGDTQYF,TGTGCCAGCAGCCCAGGGACTAGCGGAGATACGCAGTATTTT
few,TRBV19,TRBD1,TRBJ1-5,CASSKGTGAYSNQPQHF,TGTGCCAGTAGTAAGGGGACAGGGGCCTATAGCAATCAGCCCCAGCATTTT
.,TRBV28,.,TRBJ2-1,CATRLEAGEQFF,TGTGCCACCCGTTTAGAGGCCGGCGAGCAGTTCTTC
.,TRBV28,TRBD2,TRBJ2-7,CASSPIRLAETYEQYF,TGTGCCAGCAGTCCGATAAGACTAGCGGAGACCTACGAGCAGTACTTC
.,TRBV7-8,.,TRBJ2-2,CASSLRDGELFF,TGTGCCAGCAGCCTTCGGGACGGGGAGCTGTTTTTT
.,TRBV7-6,TRBD2,TRBJ2-2,CASSLGLGNTGELFF,TGTGCCAGCAGCCTAGGACTAGGCAACACCGGGGAGCTGTTTTTT
.,TRBV25-1,TRBD2,TRBJ2-5,CASSQTSGKLFETQYF,TGTGCCAGCAGTCAGACTAGCGGGAAGCTTTTTGAGACCCAGTACTTC
few,TRBV4-3,TRBD1,TRBJ1-4,CASSQKQGGDNEKLFF,TGCGCCAGCAGCCAAAAACAGGGGGGGGATAATGAAAAACTGTTTTTT
.,TRBV5-1,.,TRBJ1-4,CASSGGAGREKLFF,TGCGCCAGCAGCGGGGGGGCAGGTCGGGAAAAACTGTTTTTT
.,TRBV19,.,TRBJ2-7,CASSMNGWQGTYEQYF,TGTGCCAGTAGTATGAATGGTTGGCAGGGGACCTACGAGCAGTACTTC
.,TRBV5-4,TRBD2,TRBJ2-2,CASSLFSGSNTGELFF,TGTGCCAGCAGCTTGTTCAGCGGGAGCAACACCGGGGAGCTGTTTTTT
.,TRBV30,.,TRBJ1-2,CAWSVGRGWYGYTF,TGTGCCTGGAGTGTCGGCAGGGGATGGTATGGCTACACCTTC
.,TRBV5-1,TRBD2,TRBJ2-7,CASSLLPSGSSYEQYF,TGCGCCAGCAGCTTGTTACCTAGCGGGAGTAGCTACGAGCAGTACTTC
.,TRBV5-1,TRBD1,TRBJ1-2,CASSLQGAGYGYTF,TGCGCCAGCTCCCTACAGGGGGCTGGCTATGGCTACACCTTC
.,TRBV28,TRBD1,TRBJ1-5,CASNDPGQGSNQPQHF,TGTGCCAGCAACGATCCGGGACAGGGATCCAATCAGCCCCAGCATTTT
once,TRBV7-3,.,TRBJ2-1,CASSLIGVHEQFF,TGTGCCAGCAGCTTAATAGGAGTTCATGAGCAGTTCTTC
.,TRBV2,.,TRBJ1-2,CATSWSRQGFTPEKDGYTF,TGTGCCACCTCATGGTCTCGGCAGGGTTTTACCCCGGAAAAGGATGGCTACACCTTC
.,TRBV11-1,TRBD2,TRBJ2-2,CASSLGLGAGELFF,TGTGCCAGCAGCTTGGGACTAGGGGCCGGGGAGCTGTTTTTT
.,TRBV7-8,TRBD1,TRBJ1-4,CASSLVGQLNEKLFF,TGTGCCAGCAGCTTAGTGGGACAGCTTAATGAAAAACTGTTTTTT
few,TRBV7-9,TRBD1,TRBJ1-1,CASSREDRGTEAFF,TGTGCCAGCAGCCGCGAGGACAGGGGCACTGAAGCTTTCTTT
.,TRBV28,TRBD1,TRBJ2-1,CASRGTGQGSANEQFF,TGTGCCAGCAGGGGCACAGGACAGGGCTCCGCCAATGAGCAGTTCTTC
.,TRBV28,.,TRBJ2-7,CASNSFRQGPHEQYF,TGTGCCAGCAATAGTTTTAGGCAGGGTCCCCACGAGCAGTACTTC
.,TRBV5-1,.,TRBJ2-2,CASSLWGSANTGELFF,TGCGCCAGCAGCTTGTGGGGTAGCGCTAACACCGGGGAGCTGTTTTTT
.,TRBV9,.,TRBJ2-5,CASTLTGTTQETQYF,TGTGCCAGCACCCTGACCGGGACAACTCAAGAGACCCAGTACTTC
.,TRBV25-1,.,TRBJ2-3,CASSEWRGPDTQYF,TGTGCCAGCAGTGAATGGAGGGGACCAGATACGCAGTATTTT
.,TRBV5-1,.,TRBJ2-3,CASEGTSTDTQYF,TGCGCCAGCGAGGGCACTAGCACAGATACGCAGTATTTT
.,TRBV7-9,.,TRBJ1-2,CASSFRGGVSDYGYTF,TGTGCCAGCAGCTTTCGGGGAGGCGTTTCCGACTATGGCTACACCTTC
.,TRBV4-1,TRBD1,TRBJ2-2,CASSRQGIDGELFF,TGCGCCAGCAGCCGACAGGGGATTGACGGGGAGCTGTTTTTT
.,TRBV23-1,TRBD1,TRBJ2-7,CASSRTGGRDEQYF,TGCGCCAGCAGTCGAACAGGGGGCCGGGACGAGCAGTACTTC
.,TRBV19,.,TRBJ2-1,CASKMAGLYYNEQFF,TGTGCCAGTAAAATGGCGGGACTCTATTACAATGAGCAGTTCTTC
.,TRBV15,TRBD1,TRBJ1-2,CATRSGTGGVVAYGYTF,TGTGCCACCAGATCGGGGACAGGGGGCGTCGTTGCCTATGGCTACACCTTC
.,TRBV7-6,.,TRBJ1-2,CASSPSWQEGYTF,TGTGCCAGCAGCCCTTCTTGGCAAGAAGGCTACACCTTC
.,TRBV30,.,TRBJ1-5,CAAGGRNQPQHF,TGTGCTGCGGGGGGCCGCAATCAGCCCCAGCATTTT
once,TRBV7-9,TRBD1,TRBJ1-5,CASSPTTGLEGPQHF,TGTGCCAGCAGCCCTACGACAGGGCTAGAGGGGCCCCAGCATTTT
.,TRBV4-1,.,TRBJ2-7,CASSQDIRGGAYEQYF,TGCGCCAGCAGCCAAGACATTAGGGGGGGGGCCTACGAGCAGTACTTC
.,TRBV6-5,.,TRBJ2-6,CASSYSTGSGANVLTF,TGTGCCAGCAGTTACTCGACGGGGTCTGGGGCCAACGTCCTGACTTTC